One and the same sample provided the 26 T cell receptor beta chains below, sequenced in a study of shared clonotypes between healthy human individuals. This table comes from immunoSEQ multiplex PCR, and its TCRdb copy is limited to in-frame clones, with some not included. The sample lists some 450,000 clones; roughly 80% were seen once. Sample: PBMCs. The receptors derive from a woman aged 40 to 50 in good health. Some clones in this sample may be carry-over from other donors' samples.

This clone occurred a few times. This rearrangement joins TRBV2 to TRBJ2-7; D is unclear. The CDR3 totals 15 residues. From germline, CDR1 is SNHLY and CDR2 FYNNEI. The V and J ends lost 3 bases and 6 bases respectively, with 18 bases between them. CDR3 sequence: CASSDIVGQVFEQYF. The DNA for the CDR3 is TGTGCCAGCAGTGATATAGTCGGGCAGGTTTTCGAGCAGTACTTC.

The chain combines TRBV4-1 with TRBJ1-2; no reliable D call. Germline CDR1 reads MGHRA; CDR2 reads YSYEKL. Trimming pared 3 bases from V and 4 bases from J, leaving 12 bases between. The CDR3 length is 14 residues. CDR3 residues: CASSHPAGSYGYTF. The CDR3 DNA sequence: TGCGCCAGCAGCCACCCGGCCGGGAGCTATGGCTACACCTTC.

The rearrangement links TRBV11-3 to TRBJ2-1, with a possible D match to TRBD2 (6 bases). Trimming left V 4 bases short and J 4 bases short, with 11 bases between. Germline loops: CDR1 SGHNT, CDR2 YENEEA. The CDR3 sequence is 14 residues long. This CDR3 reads CASSSEGRYNEQFF. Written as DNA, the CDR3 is TGTGCCAGCAGCTCGGAGGGCCGTTACAATGAGCAGTTCTTC. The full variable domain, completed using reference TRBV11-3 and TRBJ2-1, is EAGVVQSPRYKIIEKKQPVAFWCNPISGHNTLYWYLQNLGQGPELLIRYENEEAVDDSQLPKDRFSAERLKGVDSTLKIQPAELGDSAVYLCASSSEGRYNEQFFGPGTRLTVL.

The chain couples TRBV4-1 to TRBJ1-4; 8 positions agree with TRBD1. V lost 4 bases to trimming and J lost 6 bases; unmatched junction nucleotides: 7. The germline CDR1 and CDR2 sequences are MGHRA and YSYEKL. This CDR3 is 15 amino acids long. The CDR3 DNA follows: TGCGCCAGCAGCCCCCGGACAGGGCTTTATGAAAAACTGTTTTTT. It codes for CASSPRTGLYEKLFF.

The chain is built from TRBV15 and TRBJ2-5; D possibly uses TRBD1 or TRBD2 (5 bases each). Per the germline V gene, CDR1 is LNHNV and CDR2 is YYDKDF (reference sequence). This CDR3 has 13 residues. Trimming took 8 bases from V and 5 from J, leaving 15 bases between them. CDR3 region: CATEQVGTETQYF. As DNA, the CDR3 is TGTGCCACCGAACAGGTCGGGACGGAGACCCAGTACTTC.

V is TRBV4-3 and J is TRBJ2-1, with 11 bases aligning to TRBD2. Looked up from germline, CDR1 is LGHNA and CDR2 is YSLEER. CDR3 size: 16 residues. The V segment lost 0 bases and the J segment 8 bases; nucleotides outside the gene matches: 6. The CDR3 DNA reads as TGCGCCAGCAGCCAAGAGGCTAGCGGGAGGCAGTATGAGCAGTTCTTC. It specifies CASSQEASGRQYEQFF.

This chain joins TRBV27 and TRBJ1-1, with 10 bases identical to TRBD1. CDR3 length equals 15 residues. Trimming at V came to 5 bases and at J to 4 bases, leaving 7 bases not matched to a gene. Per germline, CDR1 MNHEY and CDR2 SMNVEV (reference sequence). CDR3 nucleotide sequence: TGTGCCAGCAGTCCCAGAGGGACAGGGGCCACTGAAGCTTTCTTT. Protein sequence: CASSPRGTGATEAFF.

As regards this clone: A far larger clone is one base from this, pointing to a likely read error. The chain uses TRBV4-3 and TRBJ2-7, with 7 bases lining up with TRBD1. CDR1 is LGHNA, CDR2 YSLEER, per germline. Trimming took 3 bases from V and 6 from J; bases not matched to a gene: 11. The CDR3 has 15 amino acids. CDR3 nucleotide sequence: TGCGCCAGCAGCCACCCGGGACAGAGGGTGGGCGAGCAGTACTTC. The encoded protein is CASSHPGQRVGEQYF.

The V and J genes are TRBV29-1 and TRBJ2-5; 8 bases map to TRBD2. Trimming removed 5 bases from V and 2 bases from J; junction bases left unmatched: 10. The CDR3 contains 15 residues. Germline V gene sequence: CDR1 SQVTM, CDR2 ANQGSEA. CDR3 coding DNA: TGCAGCGTTCGCGGGAGGCGCCTGAATCAAGAGACCCAGTACTTC. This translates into CSVRGRRLNQETQYF.

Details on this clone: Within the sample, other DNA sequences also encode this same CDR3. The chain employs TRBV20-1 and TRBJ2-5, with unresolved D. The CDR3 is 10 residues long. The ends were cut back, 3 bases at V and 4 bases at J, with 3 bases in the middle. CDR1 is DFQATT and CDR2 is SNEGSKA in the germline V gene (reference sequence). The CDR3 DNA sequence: TGCAGTGCTAGGGGAGAGACCCAGTACTTC. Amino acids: CSARGETQYF.

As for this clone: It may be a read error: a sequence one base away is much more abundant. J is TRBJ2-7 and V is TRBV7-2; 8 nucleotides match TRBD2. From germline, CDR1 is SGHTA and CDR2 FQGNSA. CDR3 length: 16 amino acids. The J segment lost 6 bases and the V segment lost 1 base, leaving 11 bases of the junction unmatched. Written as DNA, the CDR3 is TGTGCCAGCAGCTTAGAGGGACTAGGGGGGGCCCGCGAGCAGTACTTC. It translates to CASSLEGLGGAREQYF.

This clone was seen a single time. The CDR3 here is CASSLGGRGLGYGYTF. The CDR3 nucleotides are TGTGCCAGCAGCTTAGGTGGTAGGGGTCTTGGCTATGGCTACACCTTC. This chain connects TRBV7-6 to TRBJ1-2, with D possibly TRBD1 on 5 matching bases. The ends were cut back, 1 base at V and 4 bases at J, with 16 bases in the middle. CDR3 length equals 16 residues. Per germline, CDR1 SGHVS and CDR2 FNYEAQ.

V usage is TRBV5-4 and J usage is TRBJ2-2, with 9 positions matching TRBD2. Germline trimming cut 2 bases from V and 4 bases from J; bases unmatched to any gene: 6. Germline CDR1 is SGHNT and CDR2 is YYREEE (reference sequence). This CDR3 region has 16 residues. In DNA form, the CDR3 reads TGTGCCAGCAGCTTTGGGGCTAGCGGGACCACCGGGGAGCTGTTTTTT. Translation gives CASSFGASGTTGELFF.

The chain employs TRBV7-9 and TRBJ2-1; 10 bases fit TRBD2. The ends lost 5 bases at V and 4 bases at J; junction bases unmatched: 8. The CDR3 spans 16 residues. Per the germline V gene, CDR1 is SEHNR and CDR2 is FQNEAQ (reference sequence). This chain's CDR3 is CASSTPGLAQYNEQFF. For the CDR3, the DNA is TGTGCCAGCAGCACGCCGGGACTAGCGCAGTACAATGAGCAGTTCTTC.

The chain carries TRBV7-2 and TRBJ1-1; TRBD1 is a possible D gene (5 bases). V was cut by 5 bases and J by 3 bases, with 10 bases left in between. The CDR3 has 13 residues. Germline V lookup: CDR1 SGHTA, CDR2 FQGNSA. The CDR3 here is CASSAGRDTEAFF. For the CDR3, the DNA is TGTGCCAGCAGCGCAGGGCGGGACACTGAAGCTTTCTTT.

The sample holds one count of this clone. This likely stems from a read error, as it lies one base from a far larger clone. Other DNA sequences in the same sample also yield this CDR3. The CDR3 is CASSPWTSGIETQYF. The DNA of the CDR3 is TGCGCCAGTAGCCCATGGACTAGCGGGATAGAGACCCAGTACTTC. V gene TRBV5-1 combines with J gene TRBJ2-5; 12 bases align to TRBD2. Germline lookup yields CDR1 SGHRS and CDR2 YFSETQ. CDR3 length: 15 residues. V lost 8 bases, J lost 4 bases, and 9 bases stayed unmatched.

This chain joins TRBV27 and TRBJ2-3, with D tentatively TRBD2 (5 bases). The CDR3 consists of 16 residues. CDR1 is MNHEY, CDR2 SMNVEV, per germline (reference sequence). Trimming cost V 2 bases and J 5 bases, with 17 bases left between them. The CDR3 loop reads CASSLPSGLAEDTQYF. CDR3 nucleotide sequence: TGTGCCAGCAGTTTACCTTCCGGTCTAGCAGAAGATACGCAGTATTTT.

The CDR3 region is CASSLDRGETQYF. The DNA of the CDR3 is TGTGCCAGCAGCTTGGACAGGGGCGAGACCCAGTACTTC. The chain couples TRBV5-4 to TRBJ2-5; 7 nucleotides line up with TRBD1. Germline V CDR1 and CDR2: SGHNT, YYREEE (reference sequence). CDR3 length: 13 residues. The trim removed 0 bases at V and 5 bases at J, leaving 1 base unmatched.

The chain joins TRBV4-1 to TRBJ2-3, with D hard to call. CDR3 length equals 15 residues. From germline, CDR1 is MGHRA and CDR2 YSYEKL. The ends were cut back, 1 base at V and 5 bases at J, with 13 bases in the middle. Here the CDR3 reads CASSQAWALGDTQYF. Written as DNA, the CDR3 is TGCGCCAGCAGCCAAGCCTGGGCCCTAGGAGATACGCAGTATTTT.

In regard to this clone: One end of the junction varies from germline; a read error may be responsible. The DNA of the CDR3 is TGTGCCGGCAGCCTGAGGACTGAAGCTTTCTTT. Encoded protein: CAGSLRTEAFF. The chain couples TRBV7-9 to TRBJ1-1; D ambiguous. CDR1 and CDR2 from the germline V gene are SEHNR and FQNEAQ (reference sequence). The length of the CDR3 is 11 residues.

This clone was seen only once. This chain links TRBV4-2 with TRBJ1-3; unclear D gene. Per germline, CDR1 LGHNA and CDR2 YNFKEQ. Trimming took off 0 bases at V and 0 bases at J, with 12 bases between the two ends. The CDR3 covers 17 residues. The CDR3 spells CASSQDRAESSGNTIYF. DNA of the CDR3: TGTGCCAGCAGCCAAGATCGGGCGGAGAGCTCTGGAAACACCATATATTTT.

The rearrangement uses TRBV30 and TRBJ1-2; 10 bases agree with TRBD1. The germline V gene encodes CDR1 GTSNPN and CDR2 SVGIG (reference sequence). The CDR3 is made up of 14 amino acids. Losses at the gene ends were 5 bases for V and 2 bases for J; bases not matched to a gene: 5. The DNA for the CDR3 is TGTGCCTGGGAACGGACAGGGGGGAACTATGGCTACACCTTC. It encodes CAWERTGGNYGYTF.

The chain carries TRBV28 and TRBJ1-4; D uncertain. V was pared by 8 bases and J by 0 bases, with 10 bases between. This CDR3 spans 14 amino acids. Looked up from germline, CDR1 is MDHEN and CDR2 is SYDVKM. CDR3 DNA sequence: TGTGCCAGCTCTTTAGCGGCAACTAATGAAAAACTGTTTTTT. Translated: CASSLAATNEKLFF.

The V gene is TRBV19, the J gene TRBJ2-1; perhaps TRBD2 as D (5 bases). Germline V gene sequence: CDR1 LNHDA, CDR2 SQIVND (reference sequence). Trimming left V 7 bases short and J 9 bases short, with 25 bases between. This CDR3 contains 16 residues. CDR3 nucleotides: TGTGCCAGTACCCCACGGCTAGCAACCCTTGGGCTTGAGCAGTTCTTC. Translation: CASTPRLATLGLEQFF.

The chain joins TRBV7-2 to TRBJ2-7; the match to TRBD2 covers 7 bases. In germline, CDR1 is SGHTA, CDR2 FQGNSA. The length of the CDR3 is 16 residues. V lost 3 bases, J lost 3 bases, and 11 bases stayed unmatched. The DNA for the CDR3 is TGTGCCAGCAGCTTTGAGACTAGCAGGGACGGCTACGAGCAGTACTTC. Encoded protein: CASSFETSRDGYEQYF.

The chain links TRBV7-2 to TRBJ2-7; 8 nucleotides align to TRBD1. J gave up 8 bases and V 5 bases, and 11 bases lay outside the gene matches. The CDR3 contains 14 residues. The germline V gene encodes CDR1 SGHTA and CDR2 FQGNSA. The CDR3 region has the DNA TGTGCCAGCAGCCTCTCGAGGACAGGGCCCAAGCAGTACTTC. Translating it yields CASSLSRTGPKQYF.